Shown below are 22 T cell receptor beta chains from a single sample sequenced in a study of T cell responses to AZD1222 COVID-19 vaccine listed by TCRdb under 2021. The time point label corresponds to: baseline before first vaccination. Preparation of the library involved the immunoSEQ multiplex PCR assay. Here the immuneACCESS table is served through TCRdb, limited to in-frame sequences with V and J called. Missing clones are a known gap in these copies; in checked studies unresolved V genes cover under half, and the rest lacks a known reason. The sample table lists about 130,000 clones, approximately 85% of them with a count of one. Roughly 1.6% of the sample is held by the ten biggest clonotypes. Source: peripheral blood, taken on day 0 of AZD1222 vaccination. The receptors were gathered from an adult in good health.

The genes are TRBV11-1 and TRBJ2-2, with 9 positions matching TRBD2. In germline, CDR1 is SGHAT, CDR2 FQDESV (reference sequence). The CDR3 has 15 amino acids. V lost 5 bases to trimming and J lost 1 base; unmatched junction nucleotides: 2. DNA for the CDR3: TGTGCCAGCAGCGTACTAGCGGGGAACACCGGGGAGCTGTTTTTT. This sequence encodes CASSVLAGNTGELFF.

This chain links TRBV10-2 with TRBJ1-4, with D uncertain. V dropped 0 bases and J dropped 7 bases, with 15 bases sitting between them. Germline V lookup: CDR1 WSHSY, CDR2 SAAADI. CDR3 length: 16 residues. In nucleotides, the CDR3 is TGCGCCAGCAGTGAGTCGGAGGGTTTTAGTCGTGAAAAACTGTTTTTT. Amino acid sequence: CASSESEGFSREKLFF.

The chain recombines TRBV3-1 (or the pseudogene TRBV3-2) with TRBJ2-7, with TRBD1 as a possible D gene (5 bases). CDR1 and CDR2 from the germline V gene are LGHDT and YNNKEL (reference sequence). The CDR3 covers 14 residues. Trimming shortened V by 6 bases and J by 4 bases, and 16 bases separated the two germline ends. The CDR3 nucleotides are TGTGCCAGCAGATCCTCAGGGAAGAGGTACGAGCAGTACTTC. Protein sequence: CASRSSGKRYEQYF.

This rearrangement joins TRBV6-5 to TRBJ1-5; D remains unclear. Trimming took 7 bases from V and 1 from J, leaving 8 bases between them. Germline V lookup: CDR1 MNHEY, CDR2 SVGAGI. CDR3 size: 13 residues. CDR3 loop: CASTRASNQPQHF. For the CDR3, the DNA is TGTGCCAGCACTCGGGCAAGCAATCAGCCCCAGCATTTT.

The chain combines TRBV10-3 with TRBJ2-7; D is ambiguous. V dropped 4 bases and J dropped 1 base, with 5 bases sitting between them. CDR3 size: 12 residues. Germline-derived CDR1 and CDR2 are ENHRY and SYGVKD. The CDR3 protein is CAISAESYEQYF. The CDR3 nucleotides are TGTGCCATCAGTGCTGAGTCCTACGAGCAGTACTTC.

J is TRBJ2-7 and V is TRBV4-3; D remains unclear. This CDR3 has 13 residues. With 0 bases removed from V and 1 base from J, the gap between germline ends came to 4 bases. Germline V gene lookup returns CDR1 LGHNA and CDR2 YSLEER. The DNA for the CDR3 is TGCGCCAGCAGCCAAGACAGTTCCTACGAGCAGTACTTC. Translated, it gives CASSQDSSYEQYF.

The chain recombines TRBV7-2 with TRBJ1-2, with D maybe TRBD1 (6 bases). CDR3 length equals 15 residues. CDR1 and CDR2 from the germline V gene are SGHTA and FQGNSA. Trimming pared 5 bases from V and 1 base from J, leaving 14 bases between. CDR3: CASSPVGGHNYGYTF. The CDR3 region has the DNA TGTGCCAGCAGCCCTGTGGGGGGCCATAACTATGGCTACACCTTC.

The V gene is TRBV29-1, the J gene TRBJ2-7; D may be TRBD1 (6 bases). The germline V and J ends were trimmed by 8 bases and 0 bases, with 14 bases remaining between them. Germline V gives CDR1 SQVTM, CDR2 ANQGSEA. There are 13 residues in the CDR3. CDR3 region: CSLRQENSYEQYF. CDR3 coding DNA: TGCAGCCTCAGACAGGAGAACTCCTACGAGCAGTACTTC.

The chain has TRBV6-5 and TRBJ1-5; possible D gene TRBD1, 5 bases. Germline V CDR1 and CDR2: MNHEY, SVGAGI. This CDR3 is built from 15 residues. Trimming left V 7 bases short and J 7 bases short, with 20 bases between. CDR3 loop: CASTQLRDGGQPQHF. In DNA, the CDR3 is TGTGCCAGCACTCAACTCAGGGACGGGGGACAGCCCCAGCATTTT.

The V call is TRBV7-9, the J call TRBJ2-1; the D gene could be TRBD1 or TRBD2 (6 bases each). V was trimmed by 3 bases and J by 0 bases, leaving 12 bases between them. The CDR3 loop spans 16 amino acids. Germline V gives CDR1 SEHNR, CDR2 FQNEAQ (reference sequence). This CDR3 reads CASSFPGAGSYNEQFF. The CDR3 DNA sequence: TGTGCCAGCAGCTTCCCGGGGGCCGGCTCCTACAATGAGCAGTTCTTC.

The chain links TRBV7-9 to TRBJ1-2; a possible D gene is TRBD1 (6 bases). Per germline, CDR1 SEHNR and CDR2 FQNEAQ (reference sequence). Trimming shortened V by 8 bases and J by 8 bases, and 12 bases separated the two germline ends. CDR3 size: 11 residues. CDR3 in DNA: TGTGCCAGCTTAGGGGGATTCGGCTACACCTTC. Its translation: CASLGGFGYTF.

V usage is TRBV11-2 and J usage is TRBJ1-3; no reliable D call. Germline V gene sequence: CDR1 SGHAT, CDR2 FQNNGV. The V end lost 6 bases, the J end lost 4 bases, and 16 bases lay between the germline ends. The CDR3 length is 15 residues. CDR3: CASRYKTHIGNTIYF. As DNA, the CDR3 is TGTGCCAGCAGATATAAGACACATATCGGAAACACCATATATTTT.

The J gene is TRBJ1-4, the V gene TRBV7-2; no reliable D call. This CDR3 spans 13 amino acids. Germline V gives CDR1 SGHTA, CDR2 FQGNSA. V was clipped by 3 bases and J by 10 bases, with 12 bases between them. The CDR3 protein is CASSLDGVGKLFF. The CDR3 bases are TGTGCCAGCAGCTTGGACGGGGTGGGAAAACTGTTTTTT.

This rearrangement joins TRBV3-1 (or the pseudogene TRBV3-2) to TRBJ2-3; the D gene could be TRBD1 or TRBD2 (5 bases each). In germline, CDR1 is LGHDT, CDR2 YNNKEL (reference sequence). V was pared by 3 bases and J by 6 bases, with 16 bases between. The CDR3 is made up of 15 amino acids. The CDR3 here is CASSHIRGQADTQYF. The CDR3 region has the DNA TGTGCCAGCAGCCACATCCGGGGCCAGGCGGATACGCAGTATTTT.

This sequence joins TRBV29-1 and TRBJ1-3; maybe TRBD1 (5 bases). With 4 bases removed from V and 3 bases from J, the gap between germline ends came to 7 bases. The length of the CDR3 is 12 residues. In germline, CDR1 is SQVTM, CDR2 ANQGSEA. The CDR3 region has the DNA TGCAGCGTTGCCAGGGATGGAAACACCATATATTTT. Translating it yields CSVARDGNTIYF.

This rearrangement joins TRBV18 to TRBJ2-7, with D tentatively TRBD2 (5 bases). This CDR3 spans 16 amino acids. The V end was cut by 1 base, the J end by 1 base, with 14 bases between. CDR1 is KGHSH, CDR2 LQKENI, per germline. CDR3 loop: CASSPRITSRSYEQYF. Written as DNA, the CDR3 is TGTGCCAGCTCACCACGTATAACTAGTAGGTCCTACGAGCAGTACTTC.

There are a few counts of this clone. V and J are TRBV2 and TRBJ2-1; D gene uncertain. The CDR3 is made up of 12 amino acids. Trimming shortened V by 6 bases and J by 9 bases, and 12 bases separated the two germline ends. CDR1 SNHLY and CDR2 FYNNEI come from the germline V gene. This CDR3 reads CASSLNLGEQFF. In DNA, the CDR3 is TGTGCCAGCAGCCTCAACCTGGGTGAGCAGTTCTTC.

V is TRBV11-2 and J is TRBJ1-3; unclear D gene. CDR3 length: 14 residues. The V end lost 6 bases, the J end lost 0 bases, and 9 bases lay between the germline ends. Germline CDR1 is SGHAT and CDR2 is FQNNGV. CDR3 sequence: CASSPAGSGNTIYF. CDR3 DNA sequence: TGTGCCAGCAGTCCGGCCGGCTCTGGAAACACCATATATTTT.

J is TRBJ1-1 and V is TRBV7-2, with TRBD1 matching over 8 bases. CDR1 and CDR2 (germline): SGHTA, FQGNSA. The CDR3 extends over 14 amino acids. The J segment lost 7 bases and the V segment lost 2 bases, leaving 6 bases of the junction unmatched. The CDR3 reads CASSLMATGGEAFF. The CDR3, as DNA: TGTGCCAGCAGCTTAATGGCAACAGGGGGTGAAGCTTTCTTT.

The gene calls are TRBV5-5 and TRBJ1-3; 8 bases line up with TRBD1. Germline loops: CDR1 SGHKS, CDR2 YYEKEE (reference sequence). This CDR3 comprises 19 residues. The trim removed 1 base at V and 4 bases at J, leaving 16 bases unmatched. CDR3 in amino acids: CASSLLTGVLFTGGNTIYF. CDR3 bases: TGTGCCAGCAGCTTGCTGACAGGGGTCCTCTTCACGGGGGGAAACACCATATATTTT.

The V and J genes are TRBV19 and TRBJ2-1, with D perhaps TRBD2 (6 bases). V lost 5 bases, J lost 0 bases, and 14 bases lay in between. This CDR3 spans 16 amino acids. Germline loops: CDR1 LNHDA, CDR2 SQIVND (reference sequence). The CDR3 protein is CASSERRLVSYNEQFF. The CDR3 DNA reads TGTGCCAGTAGTGAAAGGAGACTAGTCTCCTACAATGAGCAGTTCTTC.

The genes are TRBV19 and TRBJ2-2; D uncertain. Trimming cost V 0 bases and J 7 bases, with 9 bases left between them. Looked up from germline, CDR1 is LNHDA and CDR2 is SQIVND (reference sequence). CDR3 length equals 14 residues. In nucleotides, the CDR3 is TGTGCCAGTAGTATAGATGAGATGGTCGGGGAGCTGTTTTTT. Encoded protein: CASSIDEMVGELFF.